A selection of T cell receptor beta chains follows, all from one sample in a study of chemoradiotherapy in HPV16-positive cancers. Generated by immunoSEQ multiplex PCR, the TCRdb table keeps only in-frame clones and is missing some. There are approximately 5,000 clones in the sample; around 70% occur only once, and more than 7% lies in the top ten. This sample comprised tumor tissue, obtained from a patient who underwent chemoradiotherapy. These receptors all come from a human donor with HPV-associated anogenital cancer. Each CDR3 is given with its conserved first and last residue. A D gene is named only where the DNA matches it firmly. Only part of the rows carry a size: once, few, many, or a class if the clone is expanded.

size: few
D: .
V: TRBV10-3
J: TRBJ2-3
DNA: TGTGCCATCAGTGATGGGCTAGCAACAGATACGCAGTATTTT
CDR3: CAISDGLATDTQYF

size: .
D: .
V: TRBV7-3
J: TRBJ2-7
DNA: TGTGCCAGCAGCTTAAATTTCCAGACCAACGAGCAGTACTTC
CDR3: CASSLNFQTNEQYF

size: .
D: TRBD2
V: TRBV18
J: TRBJ2-7
DNA: TGTGCCAGCTCACCACGGGGACTAGCGGCGGCCTACGAGCAGTACTTC
CDR3: CASSPRGLAAAYEQYF

size: few
D: TRBD1
V: TRBV27
J: TRBJ2-5
DNA: TGTGCCAGCAGTAAGGGACAGGGGGGATCGGAGACCCAGTACTTC
CDR3: CASSKGQGGSETQYF

size: .
D: TRBD1
V: TRBV6-1
J: TRBJ1-5
DNA: TGTGCCAGCAGTCCCGCGACAGGGATGCCCCAGCATTTT
CDR3: CASSPATGMPQHF

size: .
D: .
V: TRBV30
J: TRBJ1-4
DNA: TGTGCCTGGAGCCCCCATACCGGAAAACCTAATGAAAAACTGTTTTTT
CDR3: CAWSPHTGKPNEKLFF

size: .
D: .
V: TRBV18
J: TRBJ2-7
DNA: TGTGCCAGCTCCGCCAGGAGGTCCTACGAGCAGTACTTC
CDR3: CASSARRSYEQYF

size: .
D: .
V: TRBV18
J: TRBJ1-1
DNA: TGTGCCGGCACGGGGTACATGAACACTGAAGCTTTCTTT
CDR3: CAGTGYMNTEAFF

size: .
D: .
V: TRBV5-1
J: TRBJ1-5
DNA: TGCGCCAGCAGCTTGGCAGGGGTGAGCAATCAGCCCCAGCATTTT
CDR3: CASSLAGVSNQPQHF

size: .
D: .
V: TRBV7-3
J: TRBJ1-2
DNA: TGTGCCAGCAGCTCGACAGGCGGGGAATATGGCTACACCTTC
CDR3: CASSSTGGEYGYTF

size: .
D: .
V: TRBV11-2
J: TRBJ1-2
DNA: TGTGCCAGCAGCTTACTCCCCGGAAATGGCTACACCTTC
CDR3: CASSLLPGNGYTF

size: few
D: .
V: TRBV6-5
J: TRBJ1-2
DNA: TGTGCCAGCAGCATCAGGGTGAACTATGGCTACACCTTC
CDR3: CASSIRVNYGYTF

size: once
D: .
V: TRBV27
J: TRBJ2-7
DNA: TGTGCCAGCAGTCCGACCTACGAGCAGTACTTC
CDR3: CASSPTYEQYF

size: .
D: .
V: TRBV11-2
J: TRBJ2-7
DNA: TGTGCCAGCAGCCCAGGGCTGGGATCCGAGCAGTACTTC
CDR3: CASSPGLGSEQYF

size: few
D: .
V: TRBV11-3
J: TRBJ2-1
DNA: TGTGCCAGCAAGACCGGGACGGAAGTCGGGAATGAGCAGTTCTTC
CDR3: CASKTGTEVGNEQFF

size: .
D: .
V: TRBV19
J: TRBJ2-3
DNA: TGTGCCAGTAGTATAGTTCAAGGGGCAGATACGCAGTATTTT
CDR3: CASSIVQGADTQYF

size: once
D: TRBD1
V: TRBV5-6
J: TRBJ2-7
DNA: TGTGCCAGCAGCTCACTGACAGGGCAAGGCTACGAGCAGTACTTC
CDR3: CASSSLTGQGYEQYF

size: .
D: TRBD1
V: TRBV27
J: TRBJ1-2
DNA: TGTGCCAGCAGGCCGGGACAGGGGGCAGGGGGCTACACCTTC
CDR3: CASRPGQGAGGYTF

size: once
D: TRBD1
V: TRBV9
J: TRBJ2-3
DNA: TGTGCCAGCAGCGAACGACAGGGACGCACAGATACGCAGTATTTT
CDR3: CASSERQGRTDTQYF

size: .
D: TRBD2
V: TRBV5-1
J: TRBJ2-2
DNA: TGCGCCAGCAGCGTGCGGGAGCTGGGCACCGGGGAGCTGTTTTTT
CDR3: CASSVRELGTGELFF

size: .
D: .
V: TRBV18
J: TRBJ1-2
DNA: TGTGCCAGCTCACCGGGGGACCGCGGCTATGGCTACACCTTC
CDR3: CASSPGDRGYGYTF

size: .
D: TRBD1
V: TRBV12-5
J: TRBJ2-7
DNA: TGTGCTAGTGGTTTGGAGCCCGGGACAGCATACGAGCAGTACTTC
CDR3: CASGLEPGTAYEQYF

size: .
D: TRBD1
V: TRBV6-1
J: TRBJ2-2
DNA: TGTGCCAGCAGTATTTCGCAGGGGGCCGCCGGGGAGCTGTTTTTT
CDR3: CASSISQGAAGELFF

size: .
D: .
V: TRBV10-2
J: TRBJ2-3
DNA: TGCGCCAGCAGGACAGCAAACACAGATACGCAGTATTTT
CDR3: CASRTANTDTQYF

size: .
D: TRBD1
V: TRBV5-1
J: TRBJ1-2
DNA: TGCGCCAGCAAGCTTCCGGACAGGACTTATGGCTACACCTTC
CDR3: CASKLPDRTYGYTF

size: .
D: .
V: TRBV28
J: TRBJ2-7
DNA: TGTGCCAGCAGTTTCATTTGGGACGGCCCCTACGAGCAGTACTTC
CDR3: CASSFIWDGPYEQYF

size: .
D: .
V: TRBV5-8
J: TRBJ2-3
DNA: TGTGCCAGCAGCTTCTACACAGATACGCAGTATTTT
CDR3: CASSFYTDTQYF

size: .
D: .
V: TRBV25-1
J: TRBJ2-5
DNA: TGTGCCAGCAGTGAAGTCTCGTTCCAAGAGACCCAGTACTTC
CDR3: CASSEVSFQETQYF

size: .
D: TRBD2
V: TRBV5-1
J: TRBJ2-5
DNA: TGCGCCAGCAGCTTGACGGGACTAGCGGGAGGGCCAGAGACCCAGTACTTC
CDR3: CASSLTGLAGGPETQYF

size: .
D: .
V: TRBV28
J: TRBJ1-2
DNA: TGTGCCAGCAGTTTTCATTCACAGACGTCTTATGGCTACACCTTC
CDR3: CASSFHSQTSYGYTF

size: .
D: TRBD2
V: TRBV11-2
J: TRBJ2-3
DNA: TGTGCCAGCAGTCGATCGGGAGGGACAGATACGCAGTATTTT
CDR3: CASSRSGGTDTQYF

size: .
D: TRBD2
V: TRBV11-3
J: TRBJ2-1
DNA: TGTGCCAGCAGCTTAGATGGGACTAGCGGGAGTAGGGCCTACAATGAGCAGTTCTTC
CDR3: CASSLDGTSGSRAYNEQFF

size: .
D: TRBD2
V: TRBV11-1
J: TRBJ2-1
DNA: TGTGCCAGCAGCTACAACAGCGGGAGGGCCTCTGTTGAGCAGTTCTTC
CDR3: CASSYNSGRASVEQFF

size: .
D: .
V: TRBV19
J: TRBJ1-1
DNA: TGTGCCAGTAGTATAGACGGTTTTATATGGACTGAAGCTTTCTTT
CDR3: CASSIDGFIWTEAFF

size: .
D: TRBD1
V: TRBV9
J: TRBJ2-7
DNA: TGTGCCAGCAGCTCTGGACAGGACGAGCAGTACTTC
CDR3: CASSSGQDEQYF

size: .
D: TRBD1
V: TRBV20-1
J: TRBJ2-3
DNA: TGCAGTGCGCAACCCGGGACAGGGGATTTT
CDR3: CSAQPGTGDF

size: .
D: TRBD1
V: TRBV2
J: TRBJ1-2
DNA: TGTGCCAGCAGTGCCACCGGGACAGGGGAAGAGGGCTACACCTTC
CDR3: CASSATGTGEEGYTF

size: once
D: .
V: TRBV5-1
J: TRBJ2-2
DNA: TGCGCCAGCAGCTTGAAGTGGGATGCCGGGGAGCTGTTTTTT
CDR3: CASSLKWDAGELFF

size: once
D: .
V: TRBV27
J: TRBJ2-5
DNA: TGTGCCAGCAGTTTTCTCGGCGCGGGATCCGGAGGAGAGACCCAGTACTTC
CDR3: CASSFLGAGSGGETQYF

size: .
D: TRBD2
V: TRBV6-6
J: TRBJ2-5
DNA: TGTGCCAGCAGTTACGGGACTAGGGGACAAGAGACCCAGTACTTC
CDR3: CASSYGTRGQETQYF

size: once
D: TRBD1
V: TRBV29-1
J: TRBJ2-2
DNA: TGCAGCGTTGTGCCCGGGACAGGGCTTCTCGGGGAGCTGTTTTTT
CDR3: CSVVPGTGLLGELFF

size: .
D: .
V: TRBV11-3
J: TRBJ2-6
DNA: TGTGCCAGCAGCTTAGGGTTCGAGGGGAGAACTGGGGCCAACGTCCTGACTTTC
CDR3: CASSLGFEGRTGANVLTF

size: once
D: TRBD2
V: TRBV2
J: TRBJ2-1
DNA: TGTGCCAGCAGTGGGACTAGCGGGAGGGCTGCGCAGTTCTTC
CDR3: CASSGTSGRAAQFF

size: few
D: .
V: TRBV18
J: TRBJ2-7
DNA: TGTGCCAGCTCACCCCTATGGAAGTTTAAACTATCCGAGCAGTACTTC
CDR3: CASSPLWKFKLSEQYF

size: .
D: .
V: TRBV6-1
J: TRBJ1-1
DNA: TGTGCCAGCAGTGAACGCGGAGTGAACACTGAAGCTTTCTTT
CDR3: CASSERGVNTEAFF